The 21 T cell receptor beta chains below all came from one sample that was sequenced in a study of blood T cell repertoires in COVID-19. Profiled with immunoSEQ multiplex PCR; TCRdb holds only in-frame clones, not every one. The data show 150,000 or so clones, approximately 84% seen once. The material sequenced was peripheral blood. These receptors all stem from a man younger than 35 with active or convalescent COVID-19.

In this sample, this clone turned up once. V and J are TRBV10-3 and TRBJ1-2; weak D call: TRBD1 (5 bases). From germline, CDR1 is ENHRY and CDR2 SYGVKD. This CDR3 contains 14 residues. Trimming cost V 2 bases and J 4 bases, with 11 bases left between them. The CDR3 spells CAISEEGAVYGYTF. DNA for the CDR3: TGTGCCATCAGTGAGGAAGGGGCCGTCTATGGCTACACCTTC.

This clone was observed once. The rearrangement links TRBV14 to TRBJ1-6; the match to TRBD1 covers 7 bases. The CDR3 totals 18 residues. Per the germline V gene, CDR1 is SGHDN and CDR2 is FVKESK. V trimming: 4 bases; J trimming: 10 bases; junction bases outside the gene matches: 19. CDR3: CASSRRASGGDSRSPLHF. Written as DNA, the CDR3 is TGTGCCAGCAGCCGACGGGCTAGTGGAGGGGACAGTCGCTCACCCCTCCACTTT. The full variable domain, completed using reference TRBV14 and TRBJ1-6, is EAGVTQFPSHSVIEKGQTVTLRCDPISGHDNLYWYRRVMGKEIKFLLHFVKESKQDESGMPNNRFLAERTGGTYSTLKVQPAELEDSGVYFCASSRRASGGDSRSPLHFGNGTRLTVT.

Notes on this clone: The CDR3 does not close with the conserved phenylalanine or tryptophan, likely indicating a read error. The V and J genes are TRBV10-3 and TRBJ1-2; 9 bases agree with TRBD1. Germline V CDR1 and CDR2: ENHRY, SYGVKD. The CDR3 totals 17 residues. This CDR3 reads CATSESLGQGSNYDYTL. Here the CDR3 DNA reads TGTGCCACCAGTGAGTCGTTGGGACAGGGTAGTAACTATGACTACACCCTC.

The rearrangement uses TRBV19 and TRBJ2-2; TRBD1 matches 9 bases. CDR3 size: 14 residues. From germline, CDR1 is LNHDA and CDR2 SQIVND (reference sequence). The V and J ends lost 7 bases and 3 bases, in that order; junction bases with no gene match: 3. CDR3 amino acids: CASNRGRDTGELFF. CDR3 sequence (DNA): TGTGCCAGTAACAGGGGGCGCGACACCGGGGAGCTGTTTTTT. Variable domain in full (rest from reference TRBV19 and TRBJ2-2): DGGITQSPKYLFRKEGQNVTLSCEQNLNHDAMYWYRQDPGQGLRLIYYSQIVNDFQKGDIAEGYSVSREKKESFPLTVTSAQKNPTAFYLCASNRGRDTGELFFGEGSRLTVL.

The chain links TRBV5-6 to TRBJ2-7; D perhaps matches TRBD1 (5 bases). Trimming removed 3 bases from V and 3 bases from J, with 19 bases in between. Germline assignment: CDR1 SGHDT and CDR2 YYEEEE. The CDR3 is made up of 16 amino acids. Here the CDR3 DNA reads TGTGCCAGCAGCTGGATACTTGGTGGGGCCCGCTACGAGCAGTACTTC. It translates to CASSWILGGARYEQYF. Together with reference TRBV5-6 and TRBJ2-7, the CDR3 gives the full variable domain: DAGVTQSPTHLIKTRGQQVTLRCSPKSGHDTVSWYQQALGQGPQFIFQYYEEEERQRGNFPDRFSGHQFPNYSSELNVNALLLGDSALYLCASSWILGGARYEQYFGPGTRLTVT.

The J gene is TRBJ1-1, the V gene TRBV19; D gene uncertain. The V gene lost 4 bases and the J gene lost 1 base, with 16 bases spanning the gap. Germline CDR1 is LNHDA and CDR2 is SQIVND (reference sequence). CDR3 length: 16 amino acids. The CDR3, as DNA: TGTGCCAGTAGTAGAGACTTATCCGAGGGGAACACTGAAGCTTTCTTT. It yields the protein CASSRDLSEGNTEAFF.

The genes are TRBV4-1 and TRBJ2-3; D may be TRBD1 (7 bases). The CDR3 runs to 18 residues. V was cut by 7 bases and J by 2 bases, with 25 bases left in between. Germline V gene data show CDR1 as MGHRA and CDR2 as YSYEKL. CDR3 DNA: TGCGCCAGCAAACAAGTGGGGAGGACAGGCCTCAACACAGATACGCAGTATTTT. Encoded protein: CASKQVGRTGLNTDTQYF.

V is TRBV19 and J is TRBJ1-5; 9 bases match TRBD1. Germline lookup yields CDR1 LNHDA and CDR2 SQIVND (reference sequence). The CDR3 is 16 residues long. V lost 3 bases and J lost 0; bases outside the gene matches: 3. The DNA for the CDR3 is TGTGCCAGTAGTATTGGGACAGGGCGTAGCAATCAGCCCCAGCATTTT. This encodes CASSIGTGRSNQPQHF.

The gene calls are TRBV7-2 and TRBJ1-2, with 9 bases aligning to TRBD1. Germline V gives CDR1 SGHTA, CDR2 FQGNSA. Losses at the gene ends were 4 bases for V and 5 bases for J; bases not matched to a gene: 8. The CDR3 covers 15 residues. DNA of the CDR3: TGTGCCAGCAGCTACCCGGGACAGGGTCGATATGGCTACACCTTC. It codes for CASSYPGQGRYGYTF.

The DNA of the CDR3 is TGTGCCAGTAGCCCGACAGGGGGCGGTAGGAATGAGCAGTTCTTC. This sequence encodes CASSPTGGGRNEQFF. This chain links TRBV19 with TRBJ2-1; TRBD1 aligns across 10 bases. This CDR3 has 15 amino acids. With V trimmed by 6 bases and J by 7 bases, 9 bases remained unmatched. Germline V CDR1 and CDR2: LNHDA, SQIVND (reference sequence).

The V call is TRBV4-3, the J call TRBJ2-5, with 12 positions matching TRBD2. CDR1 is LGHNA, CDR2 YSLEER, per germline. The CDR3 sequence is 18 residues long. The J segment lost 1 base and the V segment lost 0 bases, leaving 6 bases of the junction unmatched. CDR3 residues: CASSQDVGGLAGQETQYF. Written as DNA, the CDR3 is TGCGCCAGCAGCCAAGATGTTGGGGGACTAGCGGGCCAAGAGACCCAGTACTTC.

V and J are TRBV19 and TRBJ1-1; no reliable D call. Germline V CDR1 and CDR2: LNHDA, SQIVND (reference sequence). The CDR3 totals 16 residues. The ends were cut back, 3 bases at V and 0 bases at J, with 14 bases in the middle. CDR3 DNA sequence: TGTGCCAGTAGTATCGGAGGGCATGTACTGAACACTGAAGCTTTCTTT. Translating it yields CASSIGGHVLNTEAFF.

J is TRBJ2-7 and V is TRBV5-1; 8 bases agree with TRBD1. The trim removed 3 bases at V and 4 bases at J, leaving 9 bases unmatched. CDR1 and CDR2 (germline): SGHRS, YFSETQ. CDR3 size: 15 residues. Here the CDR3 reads CASSWDPGGVYEQYF. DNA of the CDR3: TGCGCCAGCAGCTGGGACCCAGGGGGCGTATACGAGCAGTACTTC.

Here the CDR3 reads CATRRQGENTIYF. The CDR3 DNA is TGTGCCACAAGAAGACAGGGCGAAAACACCATATATTTT. This rearrangement joins TRBV28 to TRBJ1-3, with TRBD1 identical over 7 bases. V dropped 10 bases and J dropped 6; count of bases not matched to a gene: 9. Per germline, CDR1 MDHEN and CDR2 SYDVKM. The CDR3 runs 13 residues.

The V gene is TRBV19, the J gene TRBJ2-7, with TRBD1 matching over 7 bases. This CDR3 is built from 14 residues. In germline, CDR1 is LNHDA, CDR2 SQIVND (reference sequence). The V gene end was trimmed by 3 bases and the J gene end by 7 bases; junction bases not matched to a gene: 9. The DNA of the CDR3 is TGTGCCAGTAGTATCCCTGGACAGGTACGTGAGCAGTACTTC. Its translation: CASSIPGQVREQYF.

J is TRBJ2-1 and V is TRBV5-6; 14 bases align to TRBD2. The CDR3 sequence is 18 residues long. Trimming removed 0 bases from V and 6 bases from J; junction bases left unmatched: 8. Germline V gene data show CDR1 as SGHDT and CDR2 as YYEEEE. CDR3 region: CASSLGLAGGPSFNEQFF. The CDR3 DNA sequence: TGTGCCAGCAGCTTGGGACTAGCGGGGGGGCCTTCGTTCAATGAGCAGTTCTTC.

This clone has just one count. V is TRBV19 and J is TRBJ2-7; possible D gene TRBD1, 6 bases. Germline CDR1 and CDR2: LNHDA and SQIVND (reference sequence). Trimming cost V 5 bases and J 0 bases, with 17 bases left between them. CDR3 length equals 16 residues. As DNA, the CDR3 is TGTGCCAGTAGTTCCCGCCGACAGGAAAGCTCCTACGAGCAGTACTTC. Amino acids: CASSSRRQESSYEQYF. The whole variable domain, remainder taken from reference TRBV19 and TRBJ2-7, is DGGITQSPKYLFRKEGQNVTLSCEQNLNHDAMYWYRQDPGQGLRLIYYSQIVNDFQKGDIAEGYSVSREKKESFPLTVTSAQKNPTAFYLCASSSRRQESSYEQYFGPGTRLTVT.

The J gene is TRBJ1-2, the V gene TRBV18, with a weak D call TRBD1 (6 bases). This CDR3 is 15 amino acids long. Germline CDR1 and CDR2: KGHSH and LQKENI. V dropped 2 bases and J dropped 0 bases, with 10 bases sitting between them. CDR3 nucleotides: TGTGCCAGCTCACCATTGGACAGAGCTAACTATGGCTACACCTTC. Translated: CASSPLDRANYGYTF. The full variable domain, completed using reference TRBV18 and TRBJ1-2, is NAGVMQNPRHLVRRRGQEARLRCSPMKGHSHVYWYRQLPEEGLKFMVYLQKENIIDESGMPKERFSAEFPKEGPSILRIQQVVRGDSAAYFCASSPLDRANYGYTFGSGTRLTVV.

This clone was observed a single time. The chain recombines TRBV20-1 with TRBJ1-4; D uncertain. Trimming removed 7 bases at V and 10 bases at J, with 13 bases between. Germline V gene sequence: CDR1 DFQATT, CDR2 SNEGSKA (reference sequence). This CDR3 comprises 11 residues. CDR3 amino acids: CSVGRFGKLFF. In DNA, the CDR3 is TGCAGTGTTGGGAGGTTTGGAAAACTGTTTTTT.

The CDR3 DNA is TGTGCCAGCAGCCCACCGGGACAGGGGTTTGGGAATGAGCAGTTCTTC. It translates to CASSPPGQGFGNEQFF. The V gene is TRBV7-9, the J gene TRBJ2-1; 10 bases match TRBD1. Germline CDR1 SEHNR, CDR2 FQNEAQ (reference sequence). CDR3 length: 16 amino acids. Trimming removed 5 bases from V and 7 bases from J; junction bases left unmatched: 11.

The CDR3 coding sequence is TGTGCCAGTAGTAGACAAAAAAACACTGAAGCTTTCTTT. It codes for CASSRQKNTEAFF. The chain is built from TRBV19 and TRBJ1-1; D gene uncertain. This CDR3 is built from 13 residues. V dropped 4 bases and J dropped 2 bases, with 8 bases sitting between them. Germline V gives CDR1 LNHDA, CDR2 SQIVND (reference sequence). Combining the CDR3 with reference TRBV19 and TRBJ1-1 gives the whole variable domain DGGITQSPKYLFRKEGQNVTLSCEQNLNHDAMYWYRQDPGQGLRLIYYSQIVNDFQKGDIAEGYSVSREKKESFPLTVTSAQKNPTAFYLCASSRQKNTEAFFGQGTRLTVV.